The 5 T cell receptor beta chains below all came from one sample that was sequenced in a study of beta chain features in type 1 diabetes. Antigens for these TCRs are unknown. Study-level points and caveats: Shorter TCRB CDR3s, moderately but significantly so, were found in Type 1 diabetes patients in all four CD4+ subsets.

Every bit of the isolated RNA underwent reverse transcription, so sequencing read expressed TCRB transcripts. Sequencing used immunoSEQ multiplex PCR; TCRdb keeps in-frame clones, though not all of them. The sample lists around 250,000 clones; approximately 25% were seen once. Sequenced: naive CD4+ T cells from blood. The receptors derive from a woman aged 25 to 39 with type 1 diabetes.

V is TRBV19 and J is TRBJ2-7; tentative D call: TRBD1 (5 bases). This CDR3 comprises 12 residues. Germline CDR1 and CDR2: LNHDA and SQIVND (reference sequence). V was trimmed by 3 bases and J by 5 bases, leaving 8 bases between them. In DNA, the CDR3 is TGTGCCAGTAGTATTCAGGGTAACGAGCAGTACTTC. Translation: CASSIQGNEQYF.

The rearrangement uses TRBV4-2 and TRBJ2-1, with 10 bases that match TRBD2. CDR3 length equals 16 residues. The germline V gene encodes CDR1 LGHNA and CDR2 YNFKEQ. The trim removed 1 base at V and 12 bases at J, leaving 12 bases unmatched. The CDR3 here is CASSQGRGLAEKGQFF. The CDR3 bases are TGTGCCAGCAGCCAAGGTCGTGGACTAGCGGAGAAAGGGCAGTTCTTC.

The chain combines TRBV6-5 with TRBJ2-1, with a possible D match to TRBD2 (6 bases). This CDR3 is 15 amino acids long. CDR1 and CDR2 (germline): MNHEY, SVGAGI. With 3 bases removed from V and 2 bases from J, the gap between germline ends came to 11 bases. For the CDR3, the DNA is TGTGCCAGCAGTTATGCGGGACGGGCCTACAATGAGCAGTTCTTC. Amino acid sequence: CASSYAGRAYNEQFF.

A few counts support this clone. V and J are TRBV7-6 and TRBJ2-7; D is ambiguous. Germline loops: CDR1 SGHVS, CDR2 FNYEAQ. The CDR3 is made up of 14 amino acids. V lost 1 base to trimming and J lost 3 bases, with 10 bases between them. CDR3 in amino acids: CASSLGYTFYEQYF. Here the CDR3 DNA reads TGTGCCAGCAGCTTAGGTTACACCTTCTACGAGCAGTACTTC. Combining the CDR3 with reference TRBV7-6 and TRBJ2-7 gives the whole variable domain GAGVSQSPRYKVTKRGQDVALRCDPISGHVSLYWYRQALGQGPEFLTYFNYEAQQDKSGLPNDRFSAERPEGSISTLTIQRTEQRDSAMYRCASSLGYTFYEQYFGPGTRLTVT.

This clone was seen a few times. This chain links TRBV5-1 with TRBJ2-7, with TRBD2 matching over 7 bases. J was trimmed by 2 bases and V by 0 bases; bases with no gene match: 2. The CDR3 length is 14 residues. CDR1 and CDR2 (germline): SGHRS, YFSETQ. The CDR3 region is CASSLVTSPYEQYF. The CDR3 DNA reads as TGCGCCAGCAGCTTGGTGACTAGCCCCTACGAGCAGTACTTC.